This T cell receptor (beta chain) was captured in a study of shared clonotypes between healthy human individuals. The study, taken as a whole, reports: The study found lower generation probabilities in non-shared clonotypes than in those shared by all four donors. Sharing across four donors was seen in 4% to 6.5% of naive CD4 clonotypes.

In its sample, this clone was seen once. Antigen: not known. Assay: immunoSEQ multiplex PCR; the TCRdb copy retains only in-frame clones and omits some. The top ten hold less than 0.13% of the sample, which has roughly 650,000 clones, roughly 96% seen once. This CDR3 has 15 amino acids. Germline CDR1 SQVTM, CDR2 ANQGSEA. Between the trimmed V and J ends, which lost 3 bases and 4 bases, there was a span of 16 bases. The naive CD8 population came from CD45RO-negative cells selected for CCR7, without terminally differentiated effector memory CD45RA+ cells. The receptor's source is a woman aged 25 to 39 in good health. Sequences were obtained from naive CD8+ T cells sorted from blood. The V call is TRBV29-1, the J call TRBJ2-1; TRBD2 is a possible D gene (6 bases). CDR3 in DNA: TGCAGCGTTGAGGTGGGGGACTTACCTTACAATGAGCAGTTCTTC. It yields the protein CSVEVGDLPYNEQFF.